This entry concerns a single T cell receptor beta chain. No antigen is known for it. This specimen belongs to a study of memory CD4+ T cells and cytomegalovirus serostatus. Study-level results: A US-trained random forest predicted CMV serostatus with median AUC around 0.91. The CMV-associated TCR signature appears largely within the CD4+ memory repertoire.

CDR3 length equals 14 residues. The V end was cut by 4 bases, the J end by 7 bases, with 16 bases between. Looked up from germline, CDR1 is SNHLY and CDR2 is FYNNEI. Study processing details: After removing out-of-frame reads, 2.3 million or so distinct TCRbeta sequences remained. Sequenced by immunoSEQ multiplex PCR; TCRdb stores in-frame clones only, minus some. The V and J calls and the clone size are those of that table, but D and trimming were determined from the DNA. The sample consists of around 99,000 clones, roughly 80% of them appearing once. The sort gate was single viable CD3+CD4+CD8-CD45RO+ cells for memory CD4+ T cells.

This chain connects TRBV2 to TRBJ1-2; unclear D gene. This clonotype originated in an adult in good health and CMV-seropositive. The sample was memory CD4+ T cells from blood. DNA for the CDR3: TGTGCCAGCAGTGCAGACGGTGCTCTATCTGGCTACACCTTC. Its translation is CASSADGALSGYTF.